The TCR beta chain described here comes from a study of Tregs in tolerant kidney transplant recipients. Whole-study results and caveats: Activated donor B cell expansion appeared to reveal the most relevant donor-specific TCRbeta repertoire.

Thawed PBMCs were FACS-sorted into unstimulated CD4+CD25+CD127- regulatory T cells, CD4+CD25- non-regulatory cells, CD4 and CD8 cells. Repertoires were generated with immunoSEQ multiplex PCR, while TCRdb's copy carries only in-frame clones and drops some. This sample carries 40,000 to 50,000 clones, about 90% of them seen once, and the ten largest clones take about 0.71%. In its sample, this clone was seen a few times. Antigen specificity is unknown. This CDR3 region has 13 residues. Germline V gives CDR1 SNHLY, CDR2 FYNNEI. Trimming left V 5 bases short and J 0 bases short, with 5 bases between. The rearrangement joins TRBV2 to TRBJ1-3; D gene uncertain. This clonotype was sampled from a human donor in good health. The material sequenced was Tregs from blood. This CDR3 is CASSRGSGNTIYF. The CDR3 DNA sequence: TGTGCCAGCAGTCGCGGCTCTGGAAACACCATATATTTT. Full variable domain (outside the CDR3, taken from reference TRBV2 and TRBJ1-3): EPEVTQTPSHQVTQMGQEVILRCVPISNHLYFYWYRQILGQKVEFLVSFYNNEISEKSEIFDDQFSVERPDGSNFTLKIRSTKLEDSAMYFCASSRGSGNTIYFGEGSWLTVV.